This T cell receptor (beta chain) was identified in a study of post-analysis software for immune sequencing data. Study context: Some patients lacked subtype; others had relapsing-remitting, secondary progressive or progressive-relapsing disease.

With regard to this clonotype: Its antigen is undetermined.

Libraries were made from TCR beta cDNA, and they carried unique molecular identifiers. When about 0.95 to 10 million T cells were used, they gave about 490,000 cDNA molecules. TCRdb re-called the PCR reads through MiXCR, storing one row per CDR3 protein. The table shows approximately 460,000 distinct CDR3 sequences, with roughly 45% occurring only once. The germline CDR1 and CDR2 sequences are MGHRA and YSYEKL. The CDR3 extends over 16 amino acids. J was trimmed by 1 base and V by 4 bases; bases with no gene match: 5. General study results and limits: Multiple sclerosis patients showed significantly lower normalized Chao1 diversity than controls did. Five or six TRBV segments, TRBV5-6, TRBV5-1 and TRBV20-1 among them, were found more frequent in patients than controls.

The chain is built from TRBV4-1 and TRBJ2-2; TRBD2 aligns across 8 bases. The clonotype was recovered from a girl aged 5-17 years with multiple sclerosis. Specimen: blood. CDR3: CASSRGLAMNTGELFF. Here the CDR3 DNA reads TGCGCCAGCAGCCGCGGACTAGCCATGAACACCGGGGAGCTGTTTTTT.